This section outlines one TCR beta chain sequence together with its context. As originally analysed: Amplification with reference gene primers provided the estimates of nucleated cell counts. TCRdb keeps only in-frame clones here, not all; method: immunoSEQ multiplex PCR. V and J calls and clone size are copied from that table; D and trimming were computed from the DNA. This table has 130,000 to 150,000 clones, about 85% appearing once. This sample stems from a study of blood T cell repertoires in COVID-19. Study context: The United States, Italy and Spain provided the acute and convalescent COVID-19 samples. Sources were T cells, B-cell-depleted T cells, or PBMCs; the material itself was cDNA or gDNA.

The germline V gene encodes CDR1 SGHNT and CDR2 YYREEE (reference sequence). This CDR3 spans 14 amino acids. Trimming pared 4 bases from V and 5 bases from J, leaving 15 bases between. The origin of this receptor is a human donor in a cohort sampled during active COVID-19. Sequenced: peripheral blood. The V and J genes are TRBV5-4 and TRBJ1-1, with D tentatively TRBD1 (5 bases). CDR3 sequence (DNA): TGTGCCAGCAGCAGGCGGGGGTGGGGAACTGAAGCTTTCTTT. It specifies CASSRRGWGTEAFF.